These T cell receptor beta chains were read from a single sample in a study of blood T cell repertoires in COVID-19. Some clones are missing from TCRdb's copy, which holds only in-frame ones; the method was immunoSEQ multiplex PCR. The sample shows over 70,000 clones, around three quarters of them seen only once. Input material: peripheral blood. The origin of the receptors is a woman over 75 with acute or convalescent COVID-19. Each CDR3 is given with its conserved first and last residue.

TRBJ2-6 | TRBV5-6 | CASSLLAAGANVLTF
TRBJ2-7 | TRBV3-1/TRBV3-2 | CASSLNYEQYF
TRBJ1-1 | TRBV9 | CASSVTPNTEAFF
TRBJ2-7 | TRBV30 | CAWSRGEAYEQYF
TRBJ1-5 | TRBV19 | CASSIIEYNQPQHF
TRBJ2-2 | TRBV3-1/TRBV3-2 | CASSPAGNTGELFF
TRBJ2-7 | TRBV11-3 | CASSLGLADFSEQYF
TRBJ1-2 | TRBV7-9 | CASSRTANYGYTF
TRBJ2-5 | TRBV7-6 | CASRSSQAETQYF
TRBJ2-6 | TRBV5-1 | CASSASSGANVLTF
TRBJ1-5 | TRBV30 | CAWNRGGRSNQPQHF
TRBJ1-1 | TRBV2 | CASSFFRGTEAFF
TRBJ1-2 | TRBV19 | CASSISYRGLYGYTF
TRBJ1-3 | TRBV9 | CASSVELSGNTIYF
TRBJ1-1 | TRBV6-5 | CASSYAGLSTEAFF
TRBJ2-1 | TRBV12-5 | CASGLGTGGNNEQFF
TRBJ1-3 | TRBV12-3/TRBV12-4 | CASKAGSGNTIYF
TRBJ2-1 | TRBV18 | CASSPAGGVYNEQFF
TRBJ1-3 | TRBV10-3 | CAISDPGRGSGNTIYF
TRBJ1-2 | TRBV6-6 | CASSWDRASGYTF
TRBJ2-3 | TRBV18 | CASSSDREVWYF
TRBJ1-5 | TRBV2 | CASSGQGTSNQPQHF
TRBJ2-3 | TRBV7-8 | CASSSPGTGAPDTQYF
TRBJ2-7 | TRBV27 | CASSSYTLANEQYF
TRBJ1-1 | TRBV19 | CASSPGGNTEAFF
TRBJ2-3 | TRBV7-2 | CASSLKAGVAVTDTQYF
TRBJ2-1 | TRBV18 | CASSPGSGGSYNEQFF
TRBJ1-3 | TRBV6-5 | CASSDSGGSGNTIYF
TRBJ2-7 | TRBV7-2 | CASSSRGAYEQYF
TRBJ2-7 | TRBV10-1 | CASSAESSYEQYF
TRBJ2-1 | TRBV7-6 | CASSLAAKYNEQFF
TRBJ2-7 | TRBV15 | CATSRPSRGQGRYEQYF
TRBJ2-1 | TRBV3-1/TRBV3-2 | CASSPAPGAQQFF
TRBJ1-1 | TRBV14 | CASSQGGMGLTEAFF
TRBJ2-1 | TRBV7-2 | CASSFGAGGYNEQFF
TRBJ2-2 | TRBV6-5 | CASSYSGTTAGELFF
TRBJ1-2 | TRBV19 | CASSSYSYGYTF
TRBJ2-7 | TRBV10-2 | CASSEGQGATARYEQYF
TRBJ2-1 | TRBV18 | CASSPASNEQFF
TRBJ2-7 | TRBV3-1/TRBV3-2 | CASSQDGLIYEQYF
TRBJ1-1 | TRBV5-1 | CASSSGTEIPEAFF
TRBJ1-3 | TRBV30 | CAWSRTTHLGRGSSGNTIYF
TRBJ1-2 | TRBV5-4 | CASSSRLQGGNGYTF
TRBJ1-3 | TRBV7-9 | CASSLGQGTGNTIYF
TRBJ2-3 | TRBV18 | CASSPFRGTDTQYF
TRBJ2-1 | TRBV30 | CAWSVGLAGGTEQFF
TRBJ1-4 | TRBV15 | CATSREGGQGFEKLFF
TRBJ2-5 | TRBV10-3 | CAISARGAGAGETQYF
TRBJ2-7 | TRBV7-9 | CASSPTTDKTYF
TRBJ2-4 | TRBV27 | CASSLTRAGAAKNIQYF
TRBJ1-1 | TRBV2 | CASKGLRNTEAFF
TRBJ2-7 | TRBV6-5 | CASSYSNRGRYEQYF
TRBJ2-2 | TRBV11-3 | CASSPNTGELFF